One sample yielded the 21 T cell receptor beta chains listed below, sequenced in a study of blood T cells in healthy people across ages. With a J-beta primer mix and a sample-barcoded 5' primer, a second PCR ran about 6 to 11 cycles. TCRdb recomputed calls from the 5' RACE reads with MiXCR, one row per CDR3 protein. The data show some 560,000 distinct CDR3 sequences, around 27% seen once. This same sample was also part of a study on T cells of mothers and their children.

Sequenced sample: blood. The receptor source for this set is a boy aged 2-15 years in good health.

Only a few counts were recorded for this clonotype. This chain uses TRBV28 with TRBJ2-5, with D uncertain. Per the germline V gene, CDR1 is MDHEN and CDR2 is SYDVKM. V was trimmed by 4 bases and J by 11 bases, leaving 17 bases between them. The CDR3 runs to 13 residues. CDR3 in amino acids: CASSSVSAYGQYF. In DNA, the CDR3 is TGTGCCAGCAGTTCCGTCTCGGCCTACGGGCAGTACTTC.

This chain links TRBV10-3 with TRBJ1-3; D call uncertain. Germline CDR1 reads ENHRY; CDR2 reads SYGVKD. The CDR3 contains 13 residues. Trimming shortened V by 4 bases and J by 0 bases, and 4 bases separated the two germline ends. The CDR3 reads CAISGSSGNTIYF. In DNA form, the CDR3 reads TGTGCCATCAGTGGCAGCTCTGGAAACACCATATATTTT.

The chain has TRBV10-3 and TRBJ2-1; 7 bases line up with TRBD2. Germline loops: CDR1 ENHRY, CDR2 SYGVKD. The CDR3 totals 14 residues. V gave up 10 bases and J gave up 2 bases; unmatched junction bases: 8. CDR3 loop: CATAGADAYNEQFF. The DNA for the CDR3 is TGTGCCACCGCGGGAGCCGACGCCTACAATGAGCAGTTCTTC.

This clonotype appeared many times. V gene TRBV7-2 combines with J gene TRBJ2-5; the D is unclear. V lost 7 bases, J lost 5 bases, and 14 bases lay in between. There are 13 residues in the CDR3. CDR1 is SGHTA, CDR2 FQGNSA, per germline. The CDR3 reads CASTPRKSETQYF. CDR3 bases: TGTGCCAGCACCCCCCGGAAATCGGAGACCCAGTACTTC.

This clonotype was found a few times. This sequence joins TRBV20-1 and TRBJ2-7; tentatively, D is TRBD2 (6 bases). This CDR3 has 15 residues. The ends were cut back, 0 bases at V and 3 bases at J, with 15 bases in the middle. The germline V gene has CDR1 DFQATT and CDR2 SNEGSKA (reference sequence). In DNA form, the CDR3 reads TGCAGTGCTAGAGATCTTTCCGGGAGACTCTACGAGCAGTACTTC. Residues: CSARDLSGRLYEQYF.

The rearrangement joins TRBV7-2 to TRBJ2-4, with TRBD1 matching 7 bases. The CDR3 is 18 amino acids. Per germline, CDR1 SGHTA and CDR2 FQGNSA. After removal of 2 bases from V and 0 bases from J, the junction contained 10 bases not matched to a gene. CDR3: CASSLRTGPLLAKNIQYF. CDR3 coding DNA: TGTGCCAGCAGCTTACGGACAGGACCCTTACTAGCCAAAAACATTCAGTACTTC.

The rearrangement joins TRBV7-9 to TRBJ1-1; D perhaps matches TRBD1 (5 bases). The V gene's germline CDR1 is SEHNR and CDR2 FQNEAQ (reference sequence). V was trimmed by 3 bases and J by 8 bases, leaving 7 bases between them. CDR3 length: 11 amino acids. CDR3 amino acids: CASSFDSEAFF. The CDR3 nucleotides read TGTGCCAGCAGCTTTGACAGCGAAGCTTTCTTT.

This clonotype was recorded a few times. V usage is TRBV5-6 and J usage is TRBJ2-7; no clear D gene. With 4 bases removed from V and 3 bases from J, the gap between germline ends came to 11 bases. The CDR3 has 13 residues. Per the germline V gene, CDR1 is SGHDT and CDR2 is YYEEEE. CDR3 in amino acids: CASSQIGVYEQYF. The DNA of the CDR3 is TGTGCCAGCAGCCAGATAGGAGTCTACGAGCAGTACTTC.

The chain joins TRBV18 to TRBJ1-5; D is perhaps TRBD1 (5 bases). This CDR3 is built from 16 residues. V was shortened by 2 bases and J by 1 base, with 12 bases between the two germline ends. Germline V gene lookup returns CDR1 KGHSH and CDR2 LQKENI. The CDR3 spells CASSPGTGISNQPQHF. Here the CDR3 DNA reads TGTGCCAGCTCACCAGGGACGGGGATAAGCAATCAGCCCCAGCATTTT.

This sequence joins TRBV5-1 and TRBJ1-1; D is uncertain. The CDR3 covers 13 residues. CDR1 is SGHRS, CDR2 YFSETQ, per germline. The germline V and J ends were trimmed by 3 bases and 2 bases, with 8 bases remaining between them. The CDR3 region is CASSSQINTEAFF. CDR3 in DNA: TGCGCCAGCAGCTCGCAGATCAACACTGAAGCTTTCTTT.

This chain connects TRBV7-2 to TRBJ1-1; tentatively, D is TRBD1 (6 bases). CDR3 length: 17 residues. Trimming shortened V by 1 base and J by 3 bases, and 18 bases separated the two germline ends. Per the germline V gene, CDR1 is SGHTA and CDR2 is FQGNSA. The CDR3: CASSLDVGAGGYTEAFF. DNA of the CDR3: TGTGCCAGCAGCTTAGATGTGGGGGCGGGGGGGTACACTGAAGCTTTCTTT.

The rearrangement uses TRBV5-8 and TRBJ2-7; D might be TRBD1 (5 bases). From germline, CDR1 is SGHTS and CDR2 YDEGEE. V was trimmed by 2 bases and J by 6 bases, leaving 15 bases between them. The CDR3 length is 14 residues. The CDR3, as DNA: TGTGCCAGCAGCTTCGGACACCCCAGCAGCGAGCAGTACTTC. Its translation is CASSFGHPSSEQYF.

This clonotype has just a few counts. The chain recombines TRBV4-3 with TRBJ2-5, with D unresolved. The better agreement between TRBJ2-7 and the DNA end casts doubt on the J call. The CDR3 has 14 residues. Germline V CDR1 and CDR2: LGHNA, YSLEER. CDR3 nucleotides: TGCGCCAGCAGCCAAGAAGCTAGTTTCCTCGAGCAGTACTTC. This codes for CASSQEASFLEQYF.

This clonotype has ten or more counts. The rearrangement joins TRBV6-2 or TRBV6-3 to TRBJ2-5, with D perhaps TRBD1 or TRBD2 (5 bases each). Germline values: CDR1 MNHEY, CDR2 SVGEGT. V was clipped by 6 bases and J by 11 bases, with 19 bases between them. The CDR3 extends over 13 amino acids. In DNA, the CDR3 is TGTGCCAGCAGCTTACTCAGGGCGAGGGAGCAGTACTTC. It yields the protein CASSLLRAREQYF.

The genes are TRBV12-3 or TRBV12-4 and TRBJ2-3; maybe TRBD2 (5 bases). Between the trimmed V and J ends, which lost 6 bases and 1 base, there was a span of 11 bases. The CDR3 consists of 14 residues. The CDR3 loop is CASSWERRTDTQYF. The CDR3 DNA sequence: TGTGCCAGCAGCTGGGAGCGACGCACAGATACGCAGTATTTT.

This clonotype was recorded a few times. This chain joins TRBV9 and TRBJ2-2; 8 positions agree with TRBD1. Germline-derived CDR1 and CDR2 are SGDLS and YYNGEE. The CDR3 covers 17 residues. The V and J ends lost 0 bases and 2 bases, in that order; junction bases with no gene match: 6. CDR3 residues: CASSVAVTGANTGELFF. Here the CDR3 DNA reads TGTGCCAGCAGCGTAGCGGTGACAGGGGCTAACACCGGGGAGCTGTTTTTT.

The gene calls are TRBV29-1 and TRBJ1-5; 7 positions agree with TRBD1. Germline CDR1 and CDR2: SQVTM and ANQGSEA. The CDR3 spans 14 residues. The V and J ends lost 5 bases and 0 bases, in that order; junction bases with no gene match: 4. In DNA, the CDR3 is TGCAGCGTTCTGACAGGGAATAGCAATCAGCCCCAGCATTTT. It codes for CSVLTGNSNQPQHF.

This clonotype was counted only a few times. CDR3 residues: CASSYDSLEQFF. As DNA, the CDR3 is TGTGCCAGCAGTTATGACTCCCTTGAGCAGTTCTTC. This chain links TRBV6-5 with TRBJ2-5; no firm D call. The J call may be mistaken, given a closer DNA end match to TRBJ2-1. CDR1 MNHEY and CDR2 SVGAGI come from the germline V gene. The CDR3 contains 12 residues.

This sequence joins TRBV12-3 or TRBV12-4 and TRBJ2-7; 7 bases are a match to TRBD1. This CDR3 contains 14 residues. The trim removed 6 bases at V and 5 bases at J, leaving 10 bases unmatched. Here the CDR3 reads CASRDDREPNEQYF. DNA of the CDR3: TGTGCCAGCAGGGACGACAGGGAGCCTAACGAGCAGTACTTC.

The chain is built from TRBV2 and TRBJ1-4; 8 nucleotides agree with TRBD1. The CDR3 consists of 13 residues. From germline, CDR1 is SNHLY and CDR2 FYNNEI. V was clipped by 6 bases and J by 8 bases; unmatched bases: 5. The CDR3 DNA reads TGTGCCAGCAGCCGGGACAGGAGGGAAAAACTGTTTTTT. Translation gives CASSRDRREKLFF.

V is TRBV6-1 and J is TRBJ2-7, with TRBD2 matching over 9 bases. The CDR3 has 14 residues. Germline-derived CDR1 and CDR2 are MNHNS and SASEGT. Trimming cost V 2 bases and J 5 bases; bases outside gene matches: 4. CDR3: CASSEISGSNEQYF. CDR3 in DNA: TGTGCCAGCAGTGAAATTAGCGGGAGCAACGAGCAGTACTTC.